Listed here are 22 T cell receptor beta chains from one sample, sequenced in a study of blood T cell repertoires in COVID-19. Libraries were prepared by immunoSEQ multiplex PCR; TCRdb keeps only in-frame clonotypes and omits some of them. The sample has 150,000 to 200,000 clones; about 80% are singletons. The sequenced sample consisted of peripheral blood. All receptors come from a woman aged 55-75 years with COVID-19, enrolled during active disease.

This chain links TRBV7-9 with TRBJ1-2; 12 positions agree with TRBD1. CDR3 length: 15 residues. CDR1 and CDR2 (germline): SEHNR, FQNEAQ (reference sequence). Unmatched junction bases numbered 9, after V lost 5 bases and J lost 8 bases. The CDR3 DNA reads as TGTGCCAGCAGCCCCGGGACAGGGGGCCTATGGGGCTACACCTTC. It codes for CASSPGTGGLWGYTF.

J is TRBJ1-1 and V is TRBV18, with 9 positions matching TRBD1. V was clipped by 4 bases and J by 3 bases; unmatched bases: 6. This CDR3 comprises 15 residues. Germline lookup yields CDR1 KGHSH and CDR2 LQKENI. CDR3 loop: CASSLQGAGDTEAFF. For the CDR3, the DNA is TGTGCCAGCTCACTACAGGGGGCCGGGGACACTGAAGCTTTCTTT.

The chain employs TRBV18 and TRBJ2-6; D gene ambiguous. CDR1 and CDR2 from the germline V gene are KGHSH and LQKENI. With 3 bases removed from V and 0 bases from J, the gap between germline ends came to 9 bases. This CDR3 comprises 16 residues. CDR3 protein: CASSPILSSGANVLTF. Here the CDR3 DNA reads TGTGCCAGCTCACCGATACTTAGCTCTGGGGCCAACGTCCTGACTTTC.

The rearrangement joins TRBV5-5 to TRBJ2-5; 8 bases line up with TRBD1. The trim removed 5 bases at V and 9 bases at J, leaving 15 bases unmatched. The CDR3 runs 15 residues. Per the germline V gene, CDR1 is SGHKS and CDR2 is YYEKEE (reference sequence). CDR3 amino acids: CASRTGTVVQGAQYF. The CDR3 DNA reads TGTGCCAGCAGGACAGGGACCGTCGTACAGGGGGCCCAGTACTTC.

This clone was counted once. This chain joins TRBV11-2 and TRBJ2-1, with no clear D. With 3 bases removed from V and 9 bases from J, the gap between germline ends came to 9 bases. CDR1 and CDR2 from the germline V gene are SGHAT and FQNNGV. The CDR3 covers 12 residues. The CDR3 loop is CASSFGSFEQFF. The CDR3 DNA is TGTGCCAGCAGCTTCGGGTCCTTTGAGCAGTTCTTC.

This clone has only a few counts. The chain couples TRBV10-3 to TRBJ1-1, with 8 bases lining up with TRBD1. The CDR3 length is 13 residues. The ends lost 9 bases at V and 1 base at J; junction bases unmatched: 4. Germline V gene lookup returns CDR1 ENHRY and CDR2 SYGVKD. CDR3 nucleotides: TGTGCCATGCGGACAGGGCCGAACACTGAAGCTTTCTTT. The encoded protein is CAMRTGPNTEAFF.

The J gene is TRBJ2-5, the V gene TRBV6-5; no firm D call. Germline V lookup: CDR1 MNHEY, CDR2 SVGAGI. Between the trimmed V and J ends, which lost 0 bases and 5 bases, there was a span of 13 bases. This CDR3 spans 15 amino acids. The CDR3: CASSYSSPQRETQYF. CDR3 in DNA: TGTGCCAGCAGTTACTCTAGCCCCCAACGGGAGACCCAGTACTTC.

The chain joins TRBV7-8 to TRBJ1-5, with a tentative D call TRBD1 (5 bases). Germline lookup yields CDR1 SGHVS and CDR2 FQNEAQ. This CDR3 has 18 residues. V gave up 7 bases and J gave up 1 base, with 23 bases separating them. For the CDR3, the DNA is TGTGCCAGCACCTCTACGGCGGGGAGGGGTGAAAGCAATCAGCCCCAGCATTTT. It encodes CASTSTAGRGESNQPQHF.

V is TRBV5-1 and J is TRBJ1-2, with a possible D match to TRBD1 (5 bases). This CDR3 comprises 14 residues. V dropped 2 bases and J dropped 4 bases, with 12 bases sitting between them. Germline values: CDR1 SGHRS, CDR2 YFSETQ. The CDR3 is CASSLDGTVYGYTF. The CDR3 region has the DNA TGCGCCAGCAGCTTAGACGGGACTGTCTATGGCTACACCTTC.

The chain couples TRBV3-1 (or the pseudogene TRBV3-2) to TRBJ2-3; possible D gene TRBD2, 6 bases. Germline V gene sequence: CDR1 LGHDT, CDR2 YNNKEL (reference sequence). This CDR3 is 16 amino acids long. V was pared by 5 bases and J by 3 bases, with 18 bases between. The CDR3 protein is CASSSLGRGRTDTQYF. In nucleotides, the CDR3 is TGTGCCAGCAGCTCCCTGGGGCGGGGAAGGACAGATACGCAGTATTTT.

This chain connects TRBV19 to TRBJ2-3, with TRBD2 identical over 12 bases. This CDR3 contains 16 residues. With 5 bases clipped from V and 4 bases from J, the junction kept 7 bases outside the gene matches. CDR1 LNHDA and CDR2 SQIVND come from the germline V gene (reference sequence). CDR3 sequence: CASSGRLAGAPDTQYF. For the CDR3, the DNA is TGTGCCAGTAGTGGCCGACTAGCGGGGGCCCCAGATACGCAGTATTTT.

The gene calls are TRBV27 and TRBJ1-4; D is perhaps TRBD1 (6 bases). The V end lost 2 bases, the J end lost 3 bases, and 10 bases lay between the germline ends. CDR3 length: 15 residues. CDR1 is MNHEY, CDR2 SMNVEV, per germline (reference sequence). The CDR3 nucleotides read TGTGCCAGCAGTTTACAGGGGCTGTCTAATGAAAAACTGTTTTTT. Residues: CASSLQGLSNEKLFF.

The chain links TRBV9 to TRBJ2-2; D uncertain. The CDR3 is made up of 13 amino acids. Germline CDR1 SGDLS, CDR2 YYNGEE. V gave up 3 bases and J gave up 7 bases, with 10 bases separating them. The CDR3 region has the DNA TGTGCCAGCAGCGAGCCCTTCGGCGGGGAGCTGTTTTTT. Its translation is CASSEPFGGELFF.

The chain carries TRBV21-1 and TRBJ2-7; TRBD1 was called by the table and not checked on the DNA. TRBV21-1 is flagged as a pseudogene. The CDR3 has 15 amino acids. CDR3 region: CASSHRTGGLYEQYF. CDR3 coding DNA: TGTGCCAGCAGCCACCGGACAGGGGGCTTATACGAGCAGTACTTC.

This clone was seen a handful of times. This chain uses TRBV18 with TRBJ2-2; D call uncertain. The V end was cut by 3 bases, the J end by 1 base, with 3 bases between. The CDR3 runs 13 residues. Germline V gene lookup returns CDR1 KGHSH and CDR2 LQKENI. The CDR3 nucleotides are TGTGCCAGCTCACCCCGGAACACCGGGGAGCTGTTTTTT. Protein product: CASSPRNTGELFF.

The rearrangement links TRBV7-2 to TRBJ2-3; 9 positions match TRBD2. Germline values: CDR1 SGHTA, CDR2 FQGNSA. The CDR3 totals 15 residues. V trimming: 0 bases; J trimming: 4 bases; junction bases outside the gene matches: 2. DNA for the CDR3: TGTGCCAGCAGCTTAGCGGGACTAGCTTCAGATACGCAGTATTTT. As protein: CASSLAGLASDTQYF.

This chain joins TRBV4-1 and TRBJ1-2; the D gene is possibly TRBD1 (5 bases). V lost 1 base and J 4 bases, leaving 13 bases between the germline ends. The CDR3 length is 15 residues. Germline CDR1 reads MGHRA; CDR2 reads YSYEKL. CDR3 sequence reads: CASSQAGGVSYGYTF. CDR3 coding DNA: TGCGCCAGCAGCCAAGCCGGGGGGGTAAGCTATGGCTACACCTTC.

The gene calls are TRBV29-1 and TRBJ2-2; D gene uncertain. Germline V gene sequence: CDR1 SQVTM, CDR2 ANQGSEA. Trimming removed 6 bases from V and 6 bases from J, with 8 bases in between. CDR3 length: 11 residues. As DNA, the CDR3 is TGCAGCGTCTCCGGAGCCGGGGAGCTGTTTTTT. It specifies CSVSGAGELFF.

The chain carries TRBV5-6 and TRBJ2-2; TRBD1 is a possible D gene (6 bases). Trimming took off 8 bases at V and 0 bases at J, with 11 bases between the two ends. The germline gives CDR1 SGHDT, CDR2 YYEEEE. The CDR3 spans 14 residues. The chain's CDR3 is CASTGTTNTGELFF. CDR3 bases: TGTGCCAGTACCGGGACAACGAACACCGGGGAGCTGTTTTTT. The whole variable domain, filled in from reference TRBV5-6 and TRBJ2-2, reads DAGVTQSPTHLIKTRGQQVTLRCSPKSGHDTVSWYQQALGQGPQFIFQYYEEEERQRGNFPDRFSGHQFPNYSSELNVNALLLGDSALYLCASTGTTNTGELFFGEGSRLTVL.

This rearrangement joins TRBV19 to TRBJ2-5; tentatively, D is TRBD1 (5 bases). CDR1 and CDR2 from the germline V gene are LNHDA and SQIVND (reference sequence). The CDR3 covers 13 residues. The V and J ends lost 5 bases and 5 bases respectively, with 12 bases between them. For the CDR3, the DNA is TGTGCCAGTAGTCGACAGTGGACGGAGACCCAGTACTTC. Protein: CASSRQWTETQYF.

V is TRBV7-9 and J is TRBJ1-4; the D is unclear. Looked up from germline, CDR1 is SEHNR and CDR2 is FQNEAQ (reference sequence). Trimming removed 0 bases at V and 0 bases at J, with 5 bases between. CDR3 length: 15 residues. The CDR3 protein is CASSLAAATNEKLFF. The CDR3 coding sequence is TGTGCCAGCAGCTTAGCTGCGGCAACTAATGAAAAACTGTTTTTT.

The chain has TRBV19 and TRBJ2-7; 10 nucleotides line up with TRBD1. Germline V CDR1 and CDR2: LNHDA, SQIVND (reference sequence). Unmatched junction bases numbered 5, after V lost 5 bases and J lost 1 base. The CDR3 runs to 15 residues. CDR3 sequence reads: CASSPRGQGSYEQYF. DNA of the CDR3: TGTGCCAGTAGTCCCCGGGGACAGGGGTCCTACGAGCAGTACTTC.